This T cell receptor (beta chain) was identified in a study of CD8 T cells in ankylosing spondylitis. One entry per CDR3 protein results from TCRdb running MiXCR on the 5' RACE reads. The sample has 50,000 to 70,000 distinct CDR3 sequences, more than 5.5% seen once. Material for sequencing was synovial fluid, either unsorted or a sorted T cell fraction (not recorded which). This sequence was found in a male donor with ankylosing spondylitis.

The chain's CDR3 is CASRTGVSGNTIYF. The CDR3 DNA is TGTGCCAGCAGAACAGGGGTCTCTGGAAACACCATATATTTT. The chain recombines TRBV12-3 or TRBV12-4 with TRBJ1-3; 7 bases agree with TRBD1. Unmatched junction bases numbered 2, after V lost 6 bases and J lost 0 bases. CDR3 length: 14 residues.